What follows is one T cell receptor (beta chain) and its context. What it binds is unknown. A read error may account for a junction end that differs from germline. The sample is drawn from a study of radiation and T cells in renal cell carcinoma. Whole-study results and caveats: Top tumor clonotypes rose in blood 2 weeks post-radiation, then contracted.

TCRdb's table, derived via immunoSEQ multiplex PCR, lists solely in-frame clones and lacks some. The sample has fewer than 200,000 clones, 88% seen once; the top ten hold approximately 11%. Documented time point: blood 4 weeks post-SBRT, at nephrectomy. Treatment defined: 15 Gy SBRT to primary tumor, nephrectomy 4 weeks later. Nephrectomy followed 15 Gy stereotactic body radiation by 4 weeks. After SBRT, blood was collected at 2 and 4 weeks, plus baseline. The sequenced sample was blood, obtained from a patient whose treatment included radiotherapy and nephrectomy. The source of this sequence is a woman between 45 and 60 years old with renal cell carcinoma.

As DNA, the CDR3 is TGCGCCAGCAGCCGCAACGACCGGGACCACTACGATGAGCAGTTCTTC. Its protein is CASSRNDRDHYDEQFF. The rearrangement joins TRBV4-1 to TRBJ2-1; D is tentatively TRBD1 or TRBD2 (5 bases each). The CDR3 is made up of 16 amino acids. The germline gives CDR1 MGHRA, CDR2 YSYEKL.